The 24 T cell receptor beta chains presented below share a single source sample, sequenced in a study of blood T cell repertoires in COVID-19. Measured with immunoSEQ multiplex PCR; TCRdb has only the in-frame clones, and not every one. The sample lists about 370,000 clones, more than 80% occurring once. Sequencing was done on a sample of peripheral blood. Receptors originate from a woman in her thirties with COVID-19, enrolled during active disease.

The chain employs TRBV6-6 and TRBJ1-2, with a possible D match to TRBD1 (5 bases). Germline CDR1 and CDR2: MNHNY and SVGAGI (reference sequence). This CDR3 is 13 amino acids long. V was trimmed by 6 bases and J by 8 bases, leaving 16 bases between them. CDR3 in DNA: TGTGCCAGCAGCCCCGGGGGGTGGAGGGGCTACACCTTC. It encodes CASSPGGWRGYTF.

This chain joins TRBV5-5 and TRBJ2-1; D uncertain. V gave up 0 bases and J gave up 1 base, with 8 bases separating them. The CDR3 consists of 15 residues. From germline, CDR1 is SGHKS and CDR2 YYEKEE (reference sequence). The CDR3 protein is CASSLARMSYNEQFF. In DNA form, the CDR3 reads TGTGCCAGCAGCTTGGCTAGGATGTCCTACAATGAGCAGTTCTTC.

This clone showed up just a few times. The chain is built from TRBV5-1 and TRBJ2-1, with 13 bases lining up with TRBD2. After removal of 7 bases from V and 5 bases from J, the junction contained 3 bases not matched to a gene. The CDR3 has 14 residues. The germline V gene has CDR1 SGHRS and CDR2 YFSETQ. The CDR3 sequence is CASRGLAGNNEQFF. DNA of the CDR3: TGCGCCAGCCGGGGACTAGCGGGGAACAATGAGCAGTTCTTC.

The chain couples TRBV5-8 to TRBJ2-2; TRBD1 might be the D (6 bases). V shed 0 bases and J shed 2 bases, with 14 bases lying between them. This CDR3 is 17 amino acids long. CDR1 is SGHTS, CDR2 YDEGEE, per germline. The CDR3, as DNA: TGTGCCAGCAGCTTGGATCGTGGGGGCGATAACACCGGGGAGCTGTTTTTT. It specifies CASSLDRGGDNTGELFF.

CDR3 sequence (DNA): TGTGCCAGCAGCGACAGGGGTTTTGAAGCTTTCTTT. As protein: CASSDRGFEAFF. V usage is TRBV6-5 and J usage is TRBJ1-1; TRBD1 matches 8 bases. With 6 bases clipped from V and 7 bases from J, the junction kept 4 bases outside the gene matches. Germline V gene lookup returns CDR1 MNHEY and CDR2 SVGAGI. CDR3 length equals 12 residues.

V usage is TRBV18 and J usage is TRBJ2-2; a possible D gene is TRBD1 (6 bases). CDR3 length: 18 amino acids. V was clipped by 1 base and J by 1 base, with 16 bases between them. Germline CDR1 and CDR2: KGHSH and LQKENI. Written as DNA, the CDR3 is TGTGCCAGCTCACCACGTCGGGACAAAGTGGGGAACACCGGGGAGCTGTTTTTT. Translated: CASSPRRDKVGNTGELFF. The full variable domain, completed using reference TRBV18 and TRBJ2-2, is NAGVMQNPRHLVRRRGQEARLRCSPMKGHSHVYWYRQLPEEGLKFMVYLQKENIIDESGMPKERFSAEFPKEGPSILRIQQVVRGDSAAYFCASSPRRDKVGNTGELFFGEGSRLTVL.

This sequence joins TRBV14 and TRBJ2-3, with a possible D match to TRBD2 (6 bases). Germline CDR1 reads SGHDN; CDR2 reads FVKESK. Trimming took 1 base from V and 6 from J, leaving 11 bases between them. The CDR3 contains 14 residues. This chain's CDR3 is CASSQVSGGDTQYF. CDR3 nucleotides: TGTGCCAGCAGCCAAGTAAGTGGGGGGGATACGCAGTATTTT.

This clone was detected a few times. The chain carries TRBV29-1 and TRBJ1-1; 7 bases agree with TRBD1. Germline V gene sequence: CDR1 SQVTM, CDR2 ANQGSEA. Germline trimming cut 6 bases from V and 1 base from J; bases unmatched to any gene: 8. This CDR3 has 14 amino acids. CDR3 nucleotides: TGCAGCGTGGTCCCGGGACAGAAGAACACTGAAGCTTTCTTT. Protein sequence: CSVVPGQKNTEAFF.

This clone has only a few counts. The chain employs TRBV5-4 and TRBJ1-6, with D possibly being TRBD1 (6 bases). Germline loops: CDR1 SGHNT, CDR2 YYREEE (reference sequence). This CDR3 has 15 residues. With 2 bases removed from V and 9 bases from J, the gap between germline ends came to 15 bases. The CDR3 DNA sequence: TGTGCCAGCAGCTTTACGACAGGAAGGGGTTCACCCCTCCACTTT. The encoded protein is CASSFTTGRGSPLHF.

This chain connects TRBV6-2 or TRBV6-3 to TRBJ2-3, with 7 bases lining up with TRBD2. This CDR3 region has 14 residues. The germline V gene has CDR1 MNHEY and CDR2 SVGEGT. V dropped 1 base and J dropped 3; count of bases not matched to a gene: 1. The DNA of the CDR3 is TGTGCCAGCAGTTACTTAGCGGGTACAGATACGCAGTATTTT. Protein sequence: CASSYLAGTDTQYF.

This clone was found a few times. The chain joins TRBV2 to TRBJ1-1, with 8 bases aligning to TRBD1. Trimming removed 6 bases from V and 4 bases from J; junction bases left unmatched: 7. The CDR3 consists of 14 residues. Germline V gives CDR1 SNHLY, CDR2 FYNNEI. The CDR3 coding sequence is TGTGCCAGCAGAGACGGACAGGGTGGCACTGAAGCTTTCTTT. The encoded protein is CASRDGQGGTEAFF. Filled out from reference TRBV2 and TRBJ1-1, the complete variable domain reads EPEVTQTPSHQVTQMGQEVILRCVPISNHLYFYWYRQILGQKVEFLVSFYNNEISEKSEIFDDQFSVERPDGSNFTLKIRSTKLEDSAMYFCASRDGQGGTEAFFGQGTRLTVV.

A few counts support this clone. The chain carries TRBV6-1 and TRBJ1-1; D unclear. The CDR3 sequence is 11 residues long. The germline V gene has CDR1 MNHNS and CDR2 SASEGT. V lost 6 bases and J 3 bases, leaving 5 bases between the germline ends. The CDR3 loop is CASRQHTEAFF. Here the CDR3 DNA reads TGTGCCAGCAGACAGCACACTGAAGCTTTCTTT.

This clone was counted once. The chain carries TRBV7-2 and TRBJ1-1; possible D gene TRBD1, 5 bases. CDR3 length equals 15 residues. Germline CDR1 and CDR2: SGHTA and FQGNSA. Trimming removed 7 bases from V and 1 base from J, with 16 bases in between. The CDR3 loop is CASTPQVGWNTEAFF. CDR3 coding DNA: TGTGCCAGCACCCCACAGGTAGGATGGAACACTGAAGCTTTCTTT.

The gene calls are TRBV19 and TRBJ2-3, with TRBD1 matching over 8 bases. With V trimmed by 3 bases and J by 1 base, 6 bases remained unmatched. CDR3 length: 16 residues. Germline V gene sequence: CDR1 LNHDA, CDR2 SQIVND (reference sequence). This CDR3 is CASSMRDRLGTDTQYF. The CDR3 DNA is TGTGCCAGTAGTATGAGGGACAGGCTCGGCACAGATACGCAGTATTTT. Supplemented by reference TRBV19 and TRBJ2-3, the full variable domain reads DGGITQSPKYLFRKEGQNVTLSCEQNLNHDAMYWYRQDPGQGLRLIYYSQIVNDFQKGDIAEGYSVSREKKESFPLTVTSAQKNPTAFYLCASSMRDRLGTDTQYFGPGTRLTVL.

The CDR3 DNA sequence: TGTGCCAGCAGGGAACGGGCAGGGGTCTCCTACGAGCAGTACTTC. Protein sequence: CASRERAGVSYEQYF. V gene TRBV7-2 combines with J gene TRBJ2-7, with D possibly TRBD1 on 6 matching bases. This CDR3 region has 15 residues. Germline V gene data show CDR1 as SGHTA and CDR2 as FQGNSA. Trimming took 6 bases from V and 0 from J, leaving 15 bases between them.

J is TRBJ1-6 and V is TRBV6-5, with D perhaps TRBD1 (5 bases). CDR1 is MNHEY and CDR2 is SVGAGI in the germline V gene. CDR3 length: 16 residues. V was clipped by 2 bases and J by 8 bases, with 16 bases between them. The CDR3 loop is CASSYLGQFLDSPLHF. The CDR3 DNA sequence: TGTGCCAGCAGTTACCTTGGACAATTCCTAGATTCACCCCTCCACTTT.

The V call is TRBV4-1, the J call TRBJ2-1; 9 nucleotides line up with TRBD2. CDR1 and CDR2 from the germline V gene are MGHRA and YSYEKL. The CDR3 sequence is 18 residues long. The V segment lost 0 bases and the J segment 8 bases; nucleotides outside the gene matches: 14. Written as DNA, the CDR3 is TGCGCCAGCAGCCAAGATTTAAGCGGGGGGCCTGCGTGGGATGAGCAGTTCTTC. Encoded protein: CASSQDLSGGPAWDEQFF.

The chain joins TRBV28 to TRBJ1-2; D is possibly TRBD1 (5 bases). V was pared by 3 bases and J by 5 bases, with 10 bases between. Per the germline V gene, CDR1 is MDHEN and CDR2 is SYDVKM. The CDR3 sequence is 13 residues long. This chain's CDR3 is CASSFETAYGYTF. The CDR3 DNA is TGTGCCAGCAGTTTTGAGACAGCTTATGGCTACACCTTC.

In its sample, this clone was seen a few times. V and J are TRBV4-1 and TRBJ1-2; a weak D match, TRBD1 (6 bases). The CDR3 spans 15 residues. Trimming removed 2 bases from V and 8 bases from J, with 18 bases in between. CDR1 and CDR2 from the germline V gene are MGHRA and YSYEKL. In DNA, the CDR3 is TGCGCCAGCAGCCAAACCCCTCAGGGGTCGATCGGCTACACCTTC. Translated: CASSQTPQGSIGYTF.

V usage is TRBV5-4 and J usage is TRBJ2-3, with 10 bases matching TRBD2. The V segment lost 5 bases and the J segment 7 bases; nucleotides outside the gene matches: 7. This CDR3 contains 14 residues. The germline V gene has CDR1 SGHNT and CDR2 YYREEE (reference sequence). CDR3 coding DNA: TGTGCCAGCAGAGAACTAGCGGGGACAAATACGCAGTATTTT. Protein: CASRELAGTNTQYF.

CDR3 sequence reads: CASSVGLLAGVTAGSYNEQFF. CDR3 in DNA: TGTGCCAGCAGCGTAGGTCTCCTAGCGGGAGTAACCGCGGGCTCCTACAATGAGCAGTTCTTC. The genes are TRBV9 and TRBJ2-1; 10 bases are shared with TRBD2. The CDR3 contains 21 residues. Germline CDR1 SGDLS, CDR2 YYNGEE. The J segment lost 0 bases and the V segment lost 0 bases, leaving 15 bases of the junction unmatched. The whole variable domain, remainder taken from reference TRBV9 and TRBJ2-1, is DSGVTQTPKHLITATGQRVTLRCSPRSGDLSVYWYQQSLDQGLQFLIQYYNGEERAKGNILERFSAQQFPDLHSELNLSSLELGDSALYFCASSVGLLAGVTAGSYNEQFFGPGTRLTVL.

This chain connects TRBV28 to TRBJ2-7; D remains unclear. V was shortened by 4 bases and J by 2 bases, with 9 bases between the two germline ends. The CDR3 loop spans 13 amino acids. From germline, CDR1 is MDHEN and CDR2 SYDVKM. The CDR3 is CASSSRYTYEQYF. The DNA for the CDR3 is TGTGCCAGCAGTTCTCGGTATACCTACGAGCAGTACTTC. The whole variable domain, filled in from reference TRBV28 and TRBJ2-7, reads DVKVTQSSRYLVKRTGEKVFLECVQDMDHENMFWYRQDPGLGLRLIYFSYDVKMKEKGDIPEGYSVSREKKERFSLILESASTNQTSMYLCASSSRYTYEQYFGPGTRLTVT.

The rearrangement uses TRBV7-2 and TRBJ2-7; 10 bases fit TRBD1. The CDR3 is 15 residues long. Germline CDR1 is SGHTA and CDR2 is FQGNSA. Unmatched junction bases numbered 4, after V lost 4 bases and J lost 1 base. This CDR3 reads CASSSTGGASYEQYF. CDR3 nucleotides: TGTGCCAGCAGCTCGACAGGGGGCGCGTCCTACGAGCAGTACTTC.

The genes are TRBV5-4 and TRBJ2-3, with TRBD1 as a possible D gene (6 bases). The germline gives CDR1 SGHNT, CDR2 YYREEE (reference sequence). The ends were cut back, 4 bases at V and 0 bases at J, with 9 bases in the middle. The CDR3 is made up of 14 amino acids. The CDR3 here is CASSTTGSTDTQYF. CDR3 DNA sequence: TGTGCCAGCAGCACCACAGGGAGCACAGATACGCAGTATTTT.